This record looks at one T cell receptor beta chain sequence and its context. Its target is unknown. Germline CDR1 reads SGHVS; CDR2 reads FNYEAQ. V gave up 1 base and J gave up 0 bases; unmatched junction bases: 11. The CDR3 runs to 18 residues. This entry comes from a study of T cell responses to AZD1222 COVID-19 vaccine. Regarding the study as a whole: The donor cohort was predominantly white British with a female majority, and clonal diversity may have been underestimated. Targeting of unmutated variant regions was reportedly seen in nearly half of spike-specific TCRs. With dominance at 160-218 and 743-854, vaccine-associated CD4 TCRs spanned spike. Two doses of AZD1222 preceded a rise in Spike-specific TCR breadth and depth.

The protocol was immunoSEQ multiplex PCR, while the TCRdb copy is restricted to in-frame clones and leaves out a portion. Here the sample spans 75,000 to 90,000 clones, approximately 91% being singletons. The sequencing here drew on peripheral blood, taken on day 0 of AZD1222 vaccination. This rearrangement joins TRBV7-6 to TRBJ1-2, with 7 bases matching TRBD1. This TCR was recovered from an adult in good health. This CDR3 reads CASSLERAGTASNYGYTF. The CDR3 DNA sequence: TGTGCCAGCAGCTTAGAACGGGCCGGGACAGCCTCTAACTATGGCTACACCTTC.